This TCR beta chain was recovered during a study of identical twins. Findings and caveats of the study: Within cord blood, abundant beta clonotypes carried fewer insertions, but memory repertoires showed no such trend. Out-of-frame sharing of TCR alpha in monozygotic twins was underestimated by models.

TCRdb used MiXCR to reprocess the 5' RACE reads, holding one entry per CDR3 protein. Among under 350,000 distinct CDR3 sequences listed, roughly 9% were seen once. This CDR3 is 16 amino acids long. The V and J ends lost 5 bases and 1 base, in that order; junction bases with no gene match: 9. In germline, CDR1 is SGHTA, CDR2 FQGNSA. Worth noting for this clonotype: Its antigen is unknown.

These data were likewise used in another study, on yellow fever vaccine responses in identical twins.

This chain connects TRBV7-2 to TRBJ2-3; 7 bases are shared with TRBD1. The source material was CD8+ T cells sorted from blood. The receptor's source is a young woman in good health. The CDR3 here is CASSHWTGLGTDTQYF. CDR3 nucleotides: TGTGCCAGCAGCCATTGGACAGGTTTGGGCACAGATACGCAGTATTTT.